This T cell receptor (beta chain) is drawn from a study of blood T cell repertoires in COVID-19. This CDR3 comprises 14 residues. In germline, CDR1 is MNHEY, CDR2 SVGEGT. Trimming cost V 5 bases and J 4 bases; bases outside gene matches: 5. In the authors' methods: Estimation of nucleated cell counts was performed using reference gene primer amplification. The method was immunoSEQ multiplex PCR; TCRdb's version includes in-frame clones alone and lacks a portion of them. The V and J calls and clone size were taken over from that table, and D and trimming were inferred from the DNA. In the table there are tens of thousands of clones, around 87% of which are singletons.

The TCR originated in a man aged 40-49 years with acute or convalescent COVID-19. V is TRBV6-2 or TRBV6-3 and J is TRBJ1-1; 9 bases fit TRBD1. The specimen was peripheral blood. CDR3 sequence (DNA): TGTGCCAGCAGTGTGACAGGGGGAGGCACTGAAGCTTTCTTT. It is translated as CASSVTGGGTEAFF.